This T cell receptor (beta chain) stems from a study of T cells in Graves' hyperthyroidism and ophthalmopathy. Across 18 months, stable Graves' hyperthyroidism was marked by no progression to ophthalmopathy. Hyperthyroidism, newly diagnosed and lasting under 2 months, affected patients aged 18 to 65. Findings of the study overall: Most thyroid clonotypes that were expanded above 0.001 also turned up in blood. From stable hyperthyroidism, ophthalmopathy was set apart by a 13 V-J model.

Amplified TCR beta CDR3 regions derived from RNA transcripts. An initial round of RT-PCR targeting the TCR CDR3 relied on the HTBI primer set. TCRdb ran MiXCR on the multiplex PCR reads and lists one entry per CDR3 protein. The sample lists roughly 510,000 distinct CDR3 sequences, around 20% occurring once. CDR3 size: 13 residues. Worth noting for this clonotype: Antigen unknown. The junction departs from the called germline gene at one end, perhaps through a read error.

Sequencing was carried out using blood. The origin of this receptor is a man younger than 30 with Graves' hyperthyroidism. The chain uses TRBV12-3 or TRBV12-4 and TRBJ2-7, with D unresolved. CDR3 sequence reads: CASCLVGTYEQYF. The CDR3 DNA reads TGTGCCAGCTGTTTAGTCGGAACCTACGAGCAGTACTTC.